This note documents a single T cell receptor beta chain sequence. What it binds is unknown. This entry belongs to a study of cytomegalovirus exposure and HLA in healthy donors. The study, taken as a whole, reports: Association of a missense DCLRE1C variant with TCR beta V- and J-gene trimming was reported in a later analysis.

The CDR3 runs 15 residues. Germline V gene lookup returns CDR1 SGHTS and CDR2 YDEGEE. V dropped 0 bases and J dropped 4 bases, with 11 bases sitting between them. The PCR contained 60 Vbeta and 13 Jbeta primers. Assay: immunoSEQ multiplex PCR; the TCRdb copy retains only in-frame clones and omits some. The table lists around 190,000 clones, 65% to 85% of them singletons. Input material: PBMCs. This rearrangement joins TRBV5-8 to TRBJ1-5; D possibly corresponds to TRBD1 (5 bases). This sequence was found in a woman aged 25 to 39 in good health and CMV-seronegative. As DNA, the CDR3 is TGTGCCAGCAGCTTGGGACCGGGGGAAAATCAGCCCCAGCATTTT. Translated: CASSLGPGENQPQHF.